This TCR beta chain was identified during a study of CD4 T cells in relation to SARS-CoV-2 and coronaviruses. Of note for this clone: The antigen is unknown.

V was pared by 5 bases and J by 8 bases, with 15 bases between. Germline CDR1 is MNHEY and CDR2 is SMNVEV (reference sequence). The CDR3 has 14 amino acids. Findings of the study overall: Approximately 65% of donors had memory CD4+ clonotypes crossrecognizing SARS-CoV-2 and common cold coronavirus spike.

Assay: immunoSEQ multiplex PCR; the TCRdb copy retains only in-frame clones and omits some. This table holds tens of thousands of clones, around 85% found once. The source is an adult with COVID-19. The sequenced material came from memory CD4+ T cells from PBMCs. This chain connects TRBV27 to TRBJ1-4, with D maybe TRBD1 (6 bases). The CDR3 nucleotides read TGTGCCAGCAGTCCCGGGCAGGGGACGGAAAAACTGTTTTTT. It translates to CASSPGQGTEKLFF.